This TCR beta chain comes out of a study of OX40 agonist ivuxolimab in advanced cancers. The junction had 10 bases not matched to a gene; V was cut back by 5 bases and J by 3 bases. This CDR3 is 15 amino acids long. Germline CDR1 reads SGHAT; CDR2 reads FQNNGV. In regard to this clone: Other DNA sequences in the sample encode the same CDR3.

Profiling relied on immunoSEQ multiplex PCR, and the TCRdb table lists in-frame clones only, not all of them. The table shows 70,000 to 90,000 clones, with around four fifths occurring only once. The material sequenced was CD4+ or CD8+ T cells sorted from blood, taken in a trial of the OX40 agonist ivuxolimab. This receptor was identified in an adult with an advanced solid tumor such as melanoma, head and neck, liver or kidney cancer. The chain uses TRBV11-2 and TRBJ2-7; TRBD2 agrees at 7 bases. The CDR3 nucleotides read TGTGCCAGCAGCCTGGAGGGGAGGGGTAGCTACGAGCAGTACTTC. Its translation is CASSLEGRGSYEQYF.